The 32 T cell receptor beta chains below come from one sample, sequenced in a study of cytomegalovirus exposure and HLA in healthy donors. PCR used 60 Vbeta primers and 13 Jbeta primers. Clones were read by immunoSEQ multiplex PCR, and TCRdb kept only the in-frame ones, dropping some. The data hold roughly 100,000 clones, with roughly 15% observed a single time. Material for sequencing was PBMCs. These receptors were obtained from a female donor in good health and CMV-seronegative.

The J gene is TRBJ2-3, the V gene TRBV6-5, with 7 bases lining up with TRBD1. With V trimmed by 4 bases and J by 1 base, 8 bases remained unmatched. Germline CDR1 is MNHEY and CDR2 is SVGAGI. The CDR3 is 16 residues long. The CDR3 protein is CASSSRTGKRTDTQYF. DNA of the CDR3: TGTGCCAGCAGTTCCCGGACAGGAAAACGCACAGATACGCAGTATTTT.

This clone was found a few times. The J gene is TRBJ2-7, the V gene TRBV6-1; D might be TRBD1 (5 bases). From germline, CDR1 is MNHNS and CDR2 SASEGT. Trimming took off 2 bases at V and 4 bases at J, with 15 bases between the two ends. The length of the CDR3 is 15 residues. CDR3 loop: CASSEPVQANYEQYF. The CDR3 DNA reads TGTGCCAGCAGTGAACCGGTACAGGCTAATTACGAGCAGTACTTC.

The chain recombines TRBV9 with TRBJ1-5; TRBD1 matches 9 bases. This CDR3 has 14 amino acids. Germline V lookup: CDR1 SGDLS, CDR2 YYNGEE. Trimming at V came to 3 bases and at J to 6 bases, leaving 4 bases not matched to a gene. The CDR3 nucleotides are TGTGCCAGCAGCGCTGGGACAGGGAGTCAGCCCCAGCATTTT. Translation: CASSAGTGSQPQHF.

This clone was seen only a few times. The rearrangement uses TRBV5-6 and TRBJ2-3, with D perhaps TRBD1 (6 bases). The CDR3 has 16 amino acids. Trimming cost V 3 bases and J 2 bases, with 16 bases left between them. CDR1 and CDR2 from the germline V gene are SGHDT and YYEEEE. The DNA of the CDR3 is TGTGCCAGCAGCTCGGCCGGGACAAGATCCACAGATACGCAGTATTTT. This codes for CASSSAGTRSTDTQYF.

The V gene is TRBV4-1, the J gene TRBJ2-5; D is possibly TRBD2 (6 bases). The length of the CDR3 is 13 residues. Trimming removed 8 bases from V and 1 base from J, with 11 bases in between. CDR1 is MGHRA and CDR2 is YSYEKL in the germline V gene. The CDR3: CASSDYRQETQYF. CDR3 in DNA: TGCGCCAGCTCGGACTACCGCCAAGAGACCCAGTACTTC.

This clone has a handful of counts. The chain employs TRBV7-8 and TRBJ2-1; the D gene is possibly TRBD1 (6 bases). V lost 1 base to trimming and J lost 4 bases, with 11 bases between them. The CDR3 covers 15 residues. The V gene's germline CDR1 is SGHVS and CDR2 FQNEAQ. The DNA for the CDR3 is TGTGCCAGCAGCTTAGTGGGGGCTCTTTACAATGAGCAGTTCTTC. It encodes CASSLVGALYNEQFF.

This clone appeared a few times. The CDR3 region has the DNA TGTGCCAGCAGTCGCCGGGGGGAGGAGACCCAGTACTTC. As protein: CASSRRGEETQYF. The V and J genes are TRBV14 and TRBJ2-5, with 7 bases matching TRBD2. The CDR3 has 13 amino acids. The germline V gene encodes CDR1 SGHDN and CDR2 FVKESK. Trimming took 6 bases from V and 5 from J; bases not matched to a gene: 6.

This clone was counted between two and nine times. V is TRBV30 and J is TRBJ1-2, with D possibly TRBD1 on 6 matching bases. With 5 bases removed from V and 7 bases from J, the gap between germline ends came to 17 bases. Germline V gives CDR1 GTSNPN, CDR2 SVGIG (reference sequence). The CDR3 runs 13 residues. CDR3 residues: CAWRQVRWGGYTF. CDR3 sequence (DNA): TGTGCCTGGCGACAGGTTCGCTGGGGTGGCTACACCTTC. The full variable domain, completed using reference TRBV30 and TRBJ1-2, is SQTIHQWPATLVQPVGSPLSLECTVEGTSNPNLYWYRQAAGRGLQLLFYSVGIGQISSEVPQNLSASRPQDRQFILSSKKLLLSDSGFYLCAWRQVRWGGYTFGSGTRLTVV.

The J gene is TRBJ1-4, the V gene TRBV15; D is unresolved. In germline, CDR1 is LNHNV, CDR2 YYDKDF (reference sequence). Trimming shortened V by 0 bases and J by 5 bases, and 16 bases separated the two germline ends. The CDR3 sequence is 17 residues long. CDR3 coding DNA: TGTGCCACCAGCAGAGATATGGGCCCAAATGGGAATGAAAAACTGTTTTTT. Translation: CATSRDMGPNGNEKLFF.

The V call is TRBV6-5, the J call TRBJ2-7, with unresolved D. CDR3 length: 15 residues. V was trimmed by 3 bases and J by 7 bases, leaving 19 bases between them. Per germline, CDR1 MNHEY and CDR2 SVGAGI. CDR3 region: CASSYSLSRSGEQYF. The CDR3 DNA is TGTGCCAGCAGTTATTCGTTGAGCAGGTCTGGAGAGCAGTACTTC.

V usage is TRBV13 and J usage is TRBJ2-1; D gene uncertain. Trimming pared 5 bases from V and 5 bases from J, leaving 4 bases between. CDR3 length: 11 amino acids. The germline CDR1 and CDR2 sequences are PRHDT and FYEKMQ (reference sequence). In DNA form, the CDR3 reads TGTGCCAGCAGCCTCCACAATGAGCAGTTCTTC. Protein: CASSLHNEQFF.

This chain links TRBV2 with TRBJ2-6; D may be TRBD1 (6 bases). The germline V gene has CDR1 SNHLY and CDR2 FYNNEI. V lost 2 bases to trimming and J lost 0 bases, with 23 bases between them. This CDR3 comprises 21 residues. The CDR3 loop is CASSEPRRGRTQISGANVLTF. For the CDR3, the DNA is TGTGCCAGCAGTGAACCCCGCAGGGGTCGGACTCAAATCTCTGGGGCCAACGTCCTGACTTTC.

The chain uses TRBV16 and TRBJ1-5; 7 bases map to TRBD1. Germline CDR1 KGHSY, CDR2 FQNENV. The CDR3 totals 14 residues. After removal of 4 bases from V and 4 bases from J, the junction contained 4 bases not matched to a gene. CDR3 sequence reads: CASSPGQKNQPQHF. CDR3 sequence (DNA): TGTGCCAGCAGCCCGGGACAGAAGAATCAGCCCCAGCATTTT.

This clone was seen only a few times. The chain uses TRBV30 and TRBJ2-4, with D uncertain. Trimming shortened V by 0 bases and J by 0 bases, and 3 bases separated the two germline ends. Germline CDR1 GTSNPN, CDR2 SVGIG (reference sequence). The CDR3 is 13 amino acids. CDR3 residues: CAWSVLAKNIQYF. The CDR3, as DNA: TGTGCCTGGAGTGTCTTAGCCAAAAACATTCAGTACTTC.

This clone came up a few times. CDR3 loop: CASSPRLATDTQYF. The CDR3, as DNA: TGTGCCAGCAGTCCGCGACTAGCCACAGATACGCAGTATTTT. The V call is TRBV27, the J call TRBJ2-3; TRBD2 matches at 7 bases. The germline gives CDR1 MNHEY, CDR2 SMNVEV (reference sequence). This CDR3 is built from 14 residues. V dropped 5 bases and J dropped 2; count of bases not matched to a gene: 4.

In its sample, this clone was seen a few times. The CDR3 DNA is TGCGCCAGCAGCTTGTCTGGACAGGGAATCTACGAGCAGTACTTC. Its translation: CASSLSGQGIYEQYF. This chain links TRBV5-1 with TRBJ2-7; 8 bases are shared with TRBD1. V shed 1 base and J 3 bases; nucleotides not matched to a gene: 6. The CDR3 extends over 15 amino acids. The germline V gene encodes CDR1 SGHRS and CDR2 YFSETQ.

This clone has a handful of counts. This chain joins TRBV4-2 and TRBJ2-7, with TRBD2 matching over 13 bases. This CDR3 has 16 amino acids. Losses at the gene ends were 0 bases for V and 2 bases for J; bases not matched to a gene: 1. Germline CDR1 reads LGHNA; CDR2 reads YNFKEQ. CDR3 loop: CASSQETSGRAYEQYF. In DNA form, the CDR3 reads TGTGCCAGCAGCCAAGAAACTAGCGGGAGGGCCTACGAGCAGTACTTC.

The chain uses TRBV29-1 and TRBJ2-5, with D possibly matching TRBD2 (6 bases). Looked up from germline, CDR1 is SQVTM and CDR2 is ANQGSEA. This CDR3 region has 12 residues. Trimming removed 6 bases at V and 0 bases at J, with 8 bases between. The CDR3 bases are TGCAGCGTGGGACTGTACCAAGAGACCCAGTACTTC. The encoded protein is CSVGLYQETQYF.

This clone was picked up a small number of times. Other DNA sequences in this specimen translate into the identical CDR3. V and J are TRBV5-1 and TRBJ2-7, with 10 bases that match TRBD1. Trimming at V came to 3 bases and at J to 2 bases, leaving 2 bases not matched to a gene. There are 14 residues in the CDR3. Germline V gives CDR1 SGHRS, CDR2 YFSETQ. The CDR3 DNA follows: TGCGCCAGCAGCTCCGGGACAGGGGCCTACGAGCAGTACTTC. Protein product: CASSSGTGAYEQYF.

In its sample, this clone was seen a few times. The sample carries other DNA sequences with the same CDR3. The CDR3 spells CASSFPGQSNGYTF. CDR3 bases: TGCGCCAGCAGCTTTCCCGGACAATCAAATGGCTACACCTTC. The genes are TRBV5-1 and TRBJ1-2; D is perhaps TRBD1 (5 bases). CDR3 length: 14 amino acids. V gave up 2 bases and J gave up 6 bases, with 14 bases separating them. The germline V gene encodes CDR1 SGHRS and CDR2 YFSETQ.

This chain joins TRBV18 and TRBJ1-1, with no clear D. The CDR3 extends over 15 amino acids. Germline V CDR1 and CDR2: KGHSH, LQKENI. V gave up 0 bases and J gave up 7 bases, with 15 bases separating them. The CDR3 spells CASSPPQGAGSEAFF. The CDR3 nucleotides are TGTGCCAGCTCACCACCTCAAGGAGCCGGGAGTGAAGCTTTCTTT.

With regard to this clone: The sample contains more than one DNA sequence encoding this CDR3. This chain uses TRBV6-4 with TRBJ2-3, with TRBD2 identical over 10 bases. Trimming at V came to 3 bases and at J to 3 bases, leaving 0 bases not matched to a gene. CDR1 is MRHNA and CDR2 is SNTAGT in the germline V gene. The CDR3 is 14 amino acids. DNA of the CDR3: TGTGCCAGCAGTGAAGCGGGAGGGACAGATACGCAGTATTTT. Residues: CASSEAGGTDTQYF.

This clone has just a few counts. This chain joins TRBV4-1 and TRBJ2-1; 8 positions agree with TRBD2. Per germline, CDR1 MGHRA and CDR2 YSYEKL. The CDR3 sequence is 18 residues long. V dropped 4 bases and J dropped 3; count of bases not matched to a gene: 14. The CDR3 coding sequence is TGCGCCAGCAGCCCGGCTGGGAGCGGGAGAGGTGGCTACAATGAGCAGTTCTTC. Amino acid sequence: CASSPAGSGRGGYNEQFF.

This clone was detected a few times. J is TRBJ2-2 and V is TRBV5-4; tentative D call: TRBD2 (6 bases). This CDR3 contains 14 residues. Trimming took 1 base from V and 5 from J, leaving 9 bases between them. Germline V gene sequence: CDR1 SGHNT, CDR2 YYREEE (reference sequence). The DNA of the CDR3 is TGTGCCAGCAGCTTGTTCGGGAGAACCGGGGAGCTGTTTTTT. It encodes CASSLFGRTGELFF. The whole variable domain, filled in from reference TRBV5-4 and TRBJ2-2, reads ETGVTQSPTHLIKTRGQQVTLRCSSQSGHNTVSWYQQALGQGPQFIFQYYREEENGRGNFPPRFSGLQFPNYSSELNVNALELDDSALYLCASSLFGRTGELFFGEGSRLTVL.

The table lists this clone with a few counts. The chain carries TRBV6-5 and TRBJ1-2; maybe TRBD1 (6 bases). The CDR3 has 12 residues. Looked up from germline, CDR1 is MNHEY and CDR2 is SVGAGI. The V and J ends lost 7 bases and 8 bases respectively, with 14 bases between them. CDR3 nucleotide sequence: TGTGCCAGCACCCCCGGGGGGCAGGGCTACACCTTC. Its protein product is CASTPGGQGYTF.

The chain is built from TRBV6-5 and TRBJ2-5, with 7 bases that match TRBD2. V was pared by 8 bases and J by 2 bases, with 5 bases of the junction left unmatched. Germline lookup yields CDR1 MNHEY and CDR2 SVGAGI. The CDR3 is 13 residues long. In DNA form, the CDR3 reads TGTGCCAGCCGGCGGACTAGTCAAGAGACCCAGTACTTC. It is translated as CASRRTSQETQYF.

This clone was counted only a few times. This chain connects TRBV5-1 to TRBJ2-2; 8 bases align to TRBD2. In germline, CDR1 is SGHRS, CDR2 YFSETQ. The CDR3 totals 16 residues. J gave up 2 bases and V 4 bases, and 7 bases lay outside the gene matches. CDR3 in amino acids: CASSTTGTRNTGELFF. CDR3 DNA sequence: TGCGCCAGCAGCACGACCGGGACTAGAAACACCGGGGAGCTGTTTTTT.

The chain combines TRBV30 with TRBJ1-2; D is ambiguous. Trimming pared 8 bases from V and 2 bases from J, leaving 15 bases between. CDR3 size: 13 residues. Per germline, CDR1 GTSNPN and CDR2 SVGIG (reference sequence). CDR3 nucleotides: TGTGCCCTAAGCCCCCGGGGAAACTATGGCTACACCTTC. As protein: CALSPRGNYGYTF.

This clone was observed a few times. CDR3 sequence: CASSPTGNGETQYF. In DNA, the CDR3 is TGTGCCAGCAGTCCAACAGGGAACGGAGAGACCCAGTACTTC. The chain has TRBV6-4 and TRBJ2-5, with D possibly matching TRBD1 (6 bases). The V gene lost 5 bases and the J gene lost 4 bases, with 14 bases spanning the gap. The V gene's germline CDR1 is MRHNA and CDR2 SNTAGT. The CDR3 spans 14 residues.

The chain combines TRBV18 with TRBJ2-1, with TRBD2 identical over 10 bases. Germline CDR1 and CDR2: KGHSH and LQKENI. V lost 4 bases and J lost 9; bases outside the gene matches: 18. The CDR3 contains 18 residues. CDR3: CASSLNEASGRKGSEQFF. The DNA for the CDR3 is TGTGCCAGCTCACTTAACGAGGCTAGCGGGAGAAAGGGAAGTGAGCAGTTCTTC.

Comments on this clone: One end of the junction varies from germline; a read error may be responsible. This chain connects TRBV18 to TRBJ1-1; unclear D gene. The CDR3 totals 15 residues. CDR1 is KGHSH and CDR2 is LQKENI in the germline V gene. The CDR3 DNA is TGTGCCAGCTCACCAGTGTCGGAGGGAGGTTCTGACGCTTTCTTT. It specifies CASSPVSEGGSDAFF.

The rearrangement joins TRBV4-3 to TRBJ2-3; TRBD2 agrees at 10 bases. Germline CDR1 is LGHNA and CDR2 is YSLEER. The CDR3 is 19 residues long. The trim removed 0 bases at V and 6 bases at J, leaving 15 bases unmatched. Here the CDR3 reads CASSQDRPSGRSIMDTQYF. In DNA, the CDR3 is TGCGCCAGCAGCCAAGATAGACCTAGCGGGAGAAGCATCATGGATACGCAGTATTTT.